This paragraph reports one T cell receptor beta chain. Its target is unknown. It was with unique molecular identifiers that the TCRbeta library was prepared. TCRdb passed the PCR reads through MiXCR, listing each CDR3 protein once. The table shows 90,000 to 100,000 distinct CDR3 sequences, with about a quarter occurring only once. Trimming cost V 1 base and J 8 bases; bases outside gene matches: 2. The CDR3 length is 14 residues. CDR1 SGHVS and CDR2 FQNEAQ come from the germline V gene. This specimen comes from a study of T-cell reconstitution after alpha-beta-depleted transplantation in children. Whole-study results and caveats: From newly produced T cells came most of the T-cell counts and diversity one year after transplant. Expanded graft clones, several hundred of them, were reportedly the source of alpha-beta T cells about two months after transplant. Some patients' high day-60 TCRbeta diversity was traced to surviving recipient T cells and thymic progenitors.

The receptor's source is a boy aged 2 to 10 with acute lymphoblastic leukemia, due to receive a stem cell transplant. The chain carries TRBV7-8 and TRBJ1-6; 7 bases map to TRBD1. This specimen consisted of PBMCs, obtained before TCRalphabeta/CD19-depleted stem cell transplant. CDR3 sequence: CASSLDQGDSPLHF. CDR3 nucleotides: TGTGCCAGCAGCTTAGACCAGGGGGATTCACCCCTCCACTTT.